The clone carrying this T cell receptor (beta chain) occurred many times. TCRdb reprocessed the RACE reads via MiXCR and lists one record per CDR3 protein. The repertoire holds 360,000 or so distinct CDR3 sequences, nearly 6.5% seen once, with around 6% in the top ten. The data originate from a study of human T cells and chemical hapten exposure. Study-wide context: Chiefly women, the patients showed alopecia areata, totalis or universalis.

Noted time point: patch test 2, 6 weeks after DPC sensitization. The treatment was: therapeutic diphenylcyclopropenone sensitization with weekly scalp DPC. Germline V CDR1 and CDR2: SEHNR, FQNEAQ (reference sequence). The CDR3 runs to 13 residues. Trimming pared 1 base from V and 9 bases from J, leaving 12 bases between. The chain carries TRBV7-9 and TRBJ2-5, with D maybe TRBD1 (5 bases). This receptor was identified in a woman aged 18-29 years with alopecia areata. Some clones in this sample may be carry-over from other donors' samples. The sequencing here drew on whole blood, taken in connection with sensitization to the hapten diphenylcyclopropenone (DPC). This chain's CDR3 is CASSLGTTPSQYF. The DNA of the CDR3 is TGTGCCAGCAGCTTAGGGACAACTCCTTCCCAGTACTTC. The full variable domain, rest sourced from reference TRBV7-9 and TRBJ2-5, is DTGVSQNPRHKITKRGQNVTFRCDPISEHNRLYWYRQTLGQGPEFLTYFQNEAQLEKSRLLSDRFSAERPKGSFSTLEIQRTEQGDSAMYLCASSLGTTPSQYFGPGTRLLVL.